The present T cell receptor (beta chain) was sequenced within a study of cytomegalovirus exposure and HLA in healthy donors. Whole-study context: One earlier analysis, a look at around 170 million T cells, found around 110 million unique TCR beta sequences.

Findings of the study overall: Confirmation was obtained in vitro that a few CMV-associated chains are specific for CMV antigens. Follow-up analysis later connected one missense variant in DCLRE1C with trimming of TCR beta V- and J-genes.

PCR used 60 Vbeta primers and 13 Jbeta primers. Libraries were prepared by immunoSEQ multiplex PCR; TCRdb keeps only in-frame clonotypes and omits some of them. The sample consists of about 160,000 clones, about 80% of them appearing once. Trimming removed 3 bases at V and 7 bases at J, with 16 bases between. Germline V gene sequence: CDR1 KGHSH, CDR2 LQKENI. The CDR3 is 15 residues long. Note on this clone: Its antigen remains unknown.

The chain links TRBV18 to TRBJ1-5, with a tentative D call TRBD1 (6 bases). Input material: PBMCs. This clonotype originated in a female donor in good health and CMV-seronegative. CDR3 nucleotide sequence: TGTGCCAGCTCACCCGCCTCCGGGACACAGCAGCCCCAGCATTTT. It translates to CASSPASGTQQPQHF.